A single sample gave rise to the 13 T cell receptor beta chains below, sequenced in a study of T cells in women clearing cervical HPV infection. Repertoires were generated with immunoSEQ multiplex PCR, while TCRdb's copy carries only in-frame clones and drops some. The sample features roughly 30,000 clones, with 4.2% in its top ten. The sequencing sample was made of blood buffy coat. These receptors all stem from a woman aged 18 to 75 with a cervical HPV16 infection that either progressed to CIN3+ or cleared (not recorded which).

To note about this clone: The read gets to within 3 residues of the CDR3 end, and the germline J gene fills in the rest. The chain uses TRBV7-9 and TRBJ2-2; weak D call: TRBD2 (6 bases). V was shortened by 8 bases and J by 1 base, with 11 bases between the two germline ends. The CDR3 runs to 14 residues. Germline V lookup: CDR1 SEHNR, CDR2 FQNEAQ (reference sequence). The CDR3 region is CASGGTLNTGELFF. The CDR3 bases that were read are TGTGCCAGCGGCGGGACTCTGAACACCGGGGAG.

Remarks on this clone: The read terminates 3 residues ahead of where the CDR3 ends, so the germline J gene completes it. The V gene is TRBV5-5, the J gene TRBJ2-7, with D tentatively TRBD2 (5 bases). The V end lost 4 bases, the J end lost 2 bases, and 16 bases lay between the germline ends. Germline V lookup: CDR1 SGHKS, CDR2 YYEKEE (reference sequence). The CDR3 extends over 15 amino acids. CDR3 residues: CASSPGTRGTYEQYF. Incomplete CDR3 DNA: TGTGCCAGCAGCCCGGGCACTCGGGGAACCTACGAG.

Note on this clone: The observed sequence ends 3 residues before the CDR3 terminus, with the missing tail filled in from the germline J gene. The chain combines TRBV10-3 with TRBJ1-6, with TRBD1 matching over 8 bases. CDR1 is ENHRY and CDR2 is SYGVKD in the germline V gene. The J segment lost 10 bases and the V segment lost 0 bases, leaving 8 bases of the junction unmatched. The CDR3 has 16 residues. CDR3 DNA, as far as it was read: TGTGCCATCAGTGAGTCAAGGACAGGGACCCTATCACCC. It translates to CAISESRTGTLSP. Given in full, the CDR3 is CAISESRTGTLSPLHF.

Concerning this clone: The read falls 3 residues short of the CDR3 end, and the missing part is taken from the germline J gene. This chain uses TRBV29-1 with TRBJ2-2, with TRBD2 identical over 8 bases. The germline gives CDR1 SQVTM, CDR2 ANQGSEA. V gave up 6 bases and J gave up 4 bases; unmatched junction bases: 7. The CDR3 length is 14 residues. CDR3 region: CSVSGSAGTGELFF. The part of the CDR3 DNA that was read is TGCAGCGTAAGCGGGAGCGCGGGCACCGGGGAG.

On this clone itself: The missing CDR3 end, 3 residues past where the read stops, is filled in from the germline J gene. V and J are TRBV7-2 and TRBJ1-5; 7 bases are a match to TRBD1. Germline trimming cut 5 bases from V and 3 bases from J; bases unmatched to any gene: 4. CDR1 is SGHTA, CDR2 FQGNSA, per germline. This CDR3 has 14 amino acids. The CDR3 DNA, read in part, is TGTGCCAGCAGCCGGGACAGACCCAATCAGCCC. Translation gives CASSRDRPNQP. The full CDR3 is CASSRDRPNQPQHF.

On this clone: The missing CDR3 end, 3 residues past where the read stops, is filled in from the germline J gene. The chain uses TRBV29-1 and TRBJ1-1; D remains unclear. The CDR3 runs to 12 residues. The V and J ends lost 4 bases and 1 base respectively, with 7 bases between them. Germline loops: CDR1 SQVTM, CDR2 ANQGSEA. The CDR3 DNA, read in part, is TGCAGCGTTGTCAACTGGAACACTGAA. Its translation is CSVVNWNTE. The whole CDR3 is CSVVNWNTEAFF.

In regard to this clone: The observed sequence ends 3 residues before the CDR3 terminus, with the missing tail filled in from the germline J gene. The chain is built from TRBV7-2 and TRBJ1-2; D may be TRBD1 (6 bases). CDR3 length equals 12 residues. V lost 2 bases to trimming and J lost 5 bases, with 6 bases between them. Per the germline V gene, CDR1 is SGHTA and CDR2 is FQGNSA. This chain's CDR3 is CASSLTGYGYTF. The CDR3 DNA, read in part, is TGTGCCAGCAGCTTAACAGGGTATGGC.

The CDR3: CASSISLPGGGYEQYF. The sequenced CDR3 bases are TGTGCCAGTAGTATATCCCTCCCAGGGGGCGGATACGAG. The chain recombines TRBV19 with TRBJ2-7; 8 nucleotides align to TRBD1. The CDR3 extends 3 residues past the end of the read, so its final part is completed from the germline J gene. The CDR3 sequence is 16 residues long. The J segment lost 4 bases and the V segment lost 2 bases, leaving 10 bases of the junction unmatched. From germline, CDR1 is LNHDA and CDR2 SQIVND (reference sequence).

As for this clone: The observed sequence ends 3 residues before the CDR3 terminus, with the missing tail filled in from the germline J gene. V is TRBV2 and J is TRBJ2-3, with 9 bases matching TRBD2. The length of the CDR3 is 15 residues. CDR1 is SNHLY and CDR2 is FYNNEI in the germline V gene. V dropped 6 bases and J dropped 8; count of bases not matched to a gene: 12. CDR3 residues: CASRGSSGSGGTQYF. CDR3 bases read: TGTGCCAGCAGGGGGAGTAGCGGGAGTGGCGGTACG.

Notes on this clone: Sequencing ends 3 residues short of the CDR3 end; the germline J gene provides the rest. The chain joins TRBV7-2 to TRBJ1-5, with 8 bases aligning to TRBD1. Germline V lookup: CDR1 SGHTA, CDR2 FQGNSA. The CDR3 has 13 amino acids. With V trimmed by 4 bases and J by 6 bases, 2 bases remained unmatched. The DNA read from the CDR3 is TGTGCCAGCAGCTACAGGGGGACTCAGCCC. It is translated as CASSYRGTQP. The full-length CDR3 reads as CASSYRGTQPQHF.

Remarks on this clone: The read terminates 3 residues before the CDR3 end, so the remaining end is supplied by the germline J gene. The chain employs TRBV9 and TRBJ1-3; 7 positions match TRBD1. The germline V gene has CDR1 SGDLS and CDR2 YYNGEE. The CDR3 runs to 16 residues. V trimming: 3 bases; J trimming: 0 bases; junction bases outside the gene matches: 6. The CDR3 bases that were read are TGTGCCAGCAGCGCCCTGTCAGGGGGCTCTGGAAACACC. Encoded protein: CASSALSGGSGNT. Given in full, the CDR3 is CASSALSGGSGNTIYF.

Notes on this clone: The sequenced fragment ends 3 residues before the CDR3 boundary, so the rest is inferred from the germline J gene. V and J are TRBV6-2 or TRBV6-3 and TRBJ2-7; 9 bases are shared with TRBD2. The CDR3 totals 15 residues. V lost 5 bases and J lost 0; bases outside the gene matches: 5. Germline V gene data show CDR1 as MNHEY and CDR2 as SVGEGT. The covered CDR3 bases are TGTGCCAGCAGTAAGCGGGGGGCGAACTCCTACGAG. Protein sequence: CASSKRGANSYE. The CDR3 in its entirety is CASSKRGANSYEQYF.

With regard to this clone: From the germline J gene comes the end of the CDR3, since the read stops 3 residues before it. J is TRBJ2-7 and V is TRBV11-1, with a possible D match to TRBD1 (6 bases). V shed 5 bases and J shed 5 bases, with 16 bases lying between them. The CDR3 loop spans 14 amino acids. Germline V CDR1 and CDR2: SGHAT, FQDESV (reference sequence). The sequenced CDR3 bases are TGTGCCAGCAGCGCCAGGGGCGTGGGCGACGAG. As protein: CASSARGVGDE. Given in full, the CDR3 is CASSARGVGDEQYF.